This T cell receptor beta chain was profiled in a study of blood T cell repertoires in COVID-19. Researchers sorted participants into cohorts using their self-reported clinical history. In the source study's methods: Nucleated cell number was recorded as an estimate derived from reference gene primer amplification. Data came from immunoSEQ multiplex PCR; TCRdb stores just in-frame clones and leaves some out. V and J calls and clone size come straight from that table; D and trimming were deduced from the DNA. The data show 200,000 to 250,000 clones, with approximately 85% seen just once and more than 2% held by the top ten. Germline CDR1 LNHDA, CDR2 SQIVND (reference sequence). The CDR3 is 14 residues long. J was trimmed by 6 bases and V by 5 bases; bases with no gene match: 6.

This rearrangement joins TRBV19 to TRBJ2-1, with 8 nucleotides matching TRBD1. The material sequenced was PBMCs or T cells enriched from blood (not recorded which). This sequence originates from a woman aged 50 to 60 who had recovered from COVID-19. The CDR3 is CASSATTGVNEQFF. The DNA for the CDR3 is TGTGCCAGTAGTGCGACGACAGGGGTCAATGAGCAGTTCTTC.